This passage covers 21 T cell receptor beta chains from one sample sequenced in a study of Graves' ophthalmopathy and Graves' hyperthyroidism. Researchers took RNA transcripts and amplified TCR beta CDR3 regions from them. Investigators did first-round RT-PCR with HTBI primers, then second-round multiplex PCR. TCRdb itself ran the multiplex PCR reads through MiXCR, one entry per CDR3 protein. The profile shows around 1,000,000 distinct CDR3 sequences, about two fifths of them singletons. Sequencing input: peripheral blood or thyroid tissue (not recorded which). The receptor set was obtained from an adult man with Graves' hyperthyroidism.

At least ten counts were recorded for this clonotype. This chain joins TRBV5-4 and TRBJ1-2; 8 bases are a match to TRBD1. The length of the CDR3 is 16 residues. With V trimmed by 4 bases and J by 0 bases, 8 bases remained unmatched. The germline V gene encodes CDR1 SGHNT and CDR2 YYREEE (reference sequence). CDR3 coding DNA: TGTGCCAGCAGCGGCGTGCCGACAGGGGCTAACTATGGCTACACCTTC. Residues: CASSGVPTGANYGYTF.

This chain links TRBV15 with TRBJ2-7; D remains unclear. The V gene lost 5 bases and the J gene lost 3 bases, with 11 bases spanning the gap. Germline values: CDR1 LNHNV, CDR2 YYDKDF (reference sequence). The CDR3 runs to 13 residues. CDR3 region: CATSSPQIYEQYF. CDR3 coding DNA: TGTGCCACCAGCTCCCCGCAGATCTACGAGCAGTACTTC.

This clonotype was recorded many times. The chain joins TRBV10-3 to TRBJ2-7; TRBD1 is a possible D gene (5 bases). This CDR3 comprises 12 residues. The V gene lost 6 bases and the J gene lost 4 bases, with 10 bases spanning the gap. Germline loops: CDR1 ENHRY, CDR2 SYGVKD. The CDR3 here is CAISVREYEQYF. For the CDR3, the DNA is TGTGCCATCAGCGTCAGGGAATACGAGCAGTACTTC.

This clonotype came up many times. The CDR3 DNA reads as TGTGCCAGCAGCTTAGGACAGGGCCTATATAATTCACCCCTCCACTTT. Translating it yields CASSLGQGLYNSPLHF. V and J are TRBV7-6 and TRBJ1-6; TRBD1 agrees at 7 bases. The CDR3 runs to 16 residues. Germline V CDR1 and CDR2: SGHVS, FNYEAQ. V lost 1 base, J lost 4 bases, and 4 bases stayed unmatched.

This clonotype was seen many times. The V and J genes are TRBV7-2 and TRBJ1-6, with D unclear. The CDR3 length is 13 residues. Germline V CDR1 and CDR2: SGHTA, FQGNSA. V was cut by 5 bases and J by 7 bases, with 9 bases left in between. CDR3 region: CASSLRRNSPLHF. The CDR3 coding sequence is TGTGCCAGCAGCCTAAGACGGAATTCACCCCTCCACTTT.

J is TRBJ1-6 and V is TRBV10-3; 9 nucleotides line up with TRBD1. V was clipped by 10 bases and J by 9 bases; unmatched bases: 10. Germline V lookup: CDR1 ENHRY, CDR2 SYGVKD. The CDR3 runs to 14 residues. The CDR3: CATSPGQGSSPLHF. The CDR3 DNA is TGTGCCACCAGCCCGGGACAGGGTAGTTCACCCCTCCACTTT.

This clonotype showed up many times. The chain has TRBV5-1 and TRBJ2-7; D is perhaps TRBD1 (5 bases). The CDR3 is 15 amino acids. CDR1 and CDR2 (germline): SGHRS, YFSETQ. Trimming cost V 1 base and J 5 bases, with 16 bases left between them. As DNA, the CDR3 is TGCGCCAGCAGCTTGTCGCCAGGCTCAGGGAACGAGCAGTACTTC. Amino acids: CASSLSPGSGNEQYF.

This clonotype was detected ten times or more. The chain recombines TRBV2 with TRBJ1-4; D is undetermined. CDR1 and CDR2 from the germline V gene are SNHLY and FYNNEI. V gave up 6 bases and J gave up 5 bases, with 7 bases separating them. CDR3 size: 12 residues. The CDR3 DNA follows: TGTGCCAGCAGGATGGGAAATGAAAAACTGTTTTTT. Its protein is CASRMGNEKLFF.

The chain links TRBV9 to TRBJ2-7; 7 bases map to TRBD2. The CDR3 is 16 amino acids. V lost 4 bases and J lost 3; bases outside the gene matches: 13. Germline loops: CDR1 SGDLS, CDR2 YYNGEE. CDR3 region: CASSQDLLAVVYEQYF. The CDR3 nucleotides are TGTGCCAGCAGCCAAGATTTGCTAGCGGTGGTCTACGAGCAGTACTTC.

For the CDR3, the DNA is TGTGCCAGCAGCCCAAATCAGACGAATTCACCCCTCCACTTT. Amino acid sequence: CASSPNQTNSPLHF. The V and J genes are TRBV7-2 and TRBJ1-6; D remains unclear. This CDR3 has 14 residues. Germline CDR1 reads SGHTA; CDR2 reads FQGNSA. V shed 5 bases and J shed 7 bases, with 12 bases lying between them.

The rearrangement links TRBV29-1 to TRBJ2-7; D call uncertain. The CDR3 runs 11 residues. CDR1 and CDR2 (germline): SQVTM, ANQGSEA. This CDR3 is CSTRGASEQYF. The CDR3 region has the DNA TGCAGTACCAGAGGAGCGTCTGAGCAGTACTTC.

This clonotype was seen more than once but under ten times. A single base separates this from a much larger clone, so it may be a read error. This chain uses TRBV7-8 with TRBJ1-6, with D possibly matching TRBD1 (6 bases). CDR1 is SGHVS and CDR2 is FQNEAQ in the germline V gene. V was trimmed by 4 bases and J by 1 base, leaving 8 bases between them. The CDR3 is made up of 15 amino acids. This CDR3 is CASSSGQSYNSPLHF. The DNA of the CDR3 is TGTGCCAGCAGCTCAGGACAGTCCTATAATTCACCCCTCCACTTT.

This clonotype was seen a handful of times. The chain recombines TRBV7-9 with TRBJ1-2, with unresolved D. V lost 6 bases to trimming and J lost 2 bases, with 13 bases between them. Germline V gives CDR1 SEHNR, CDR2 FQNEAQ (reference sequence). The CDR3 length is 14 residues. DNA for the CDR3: TGTGCCAGCAGTCCCATCGTCGACAACTATGGCTACACCTTC. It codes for CASSPIVDNYGYTF.

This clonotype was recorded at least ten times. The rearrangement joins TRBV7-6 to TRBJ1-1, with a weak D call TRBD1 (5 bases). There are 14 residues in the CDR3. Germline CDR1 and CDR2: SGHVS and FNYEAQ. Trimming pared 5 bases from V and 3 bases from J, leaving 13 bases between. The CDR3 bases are TGTGCCAGCAGCCCCCAGGGATATGACACTGAAGCTTTCTTT. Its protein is CASSPQGYDTEAFF. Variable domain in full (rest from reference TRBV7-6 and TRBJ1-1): GAGVSQSPRYKVTKRGQDVALRCDPISGHVSLYWYRQALGQGPEFLTYFNYEAQQDKSGLPNDRFSAERPEGSISTLTIQRTEQRDSAMYRCASSPQGYDTEAFFGQGTRLTVV.

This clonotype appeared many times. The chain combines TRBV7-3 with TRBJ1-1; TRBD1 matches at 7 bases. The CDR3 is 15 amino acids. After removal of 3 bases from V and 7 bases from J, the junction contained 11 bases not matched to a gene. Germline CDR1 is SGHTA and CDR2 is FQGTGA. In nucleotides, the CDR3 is TGTGCCAGCAGCTTGCGACAGGGCGAACTCTATGAAGCTTTCTTT. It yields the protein CASSLRQGELYEAFF.

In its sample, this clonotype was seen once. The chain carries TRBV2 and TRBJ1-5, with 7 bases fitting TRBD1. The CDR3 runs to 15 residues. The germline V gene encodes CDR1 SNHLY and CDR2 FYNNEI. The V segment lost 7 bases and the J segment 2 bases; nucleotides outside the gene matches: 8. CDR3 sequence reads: CASTLDRDGNQPQHF. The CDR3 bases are TGTGCCAGCACACTTGACAGGGACGGCAATCAGCCCCAGCATTTT.

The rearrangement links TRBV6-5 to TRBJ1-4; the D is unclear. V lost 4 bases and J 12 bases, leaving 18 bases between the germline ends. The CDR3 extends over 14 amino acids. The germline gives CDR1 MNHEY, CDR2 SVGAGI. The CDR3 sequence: CASSFRLAGDELFF. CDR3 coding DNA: TGTGCCAGCAGTTTCCGACTAGCGGGAGACGAACTGTTTTTT.

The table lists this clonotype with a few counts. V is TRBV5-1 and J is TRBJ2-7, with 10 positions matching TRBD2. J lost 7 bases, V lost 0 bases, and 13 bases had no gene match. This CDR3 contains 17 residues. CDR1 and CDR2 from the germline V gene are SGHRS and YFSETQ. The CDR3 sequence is CASSLAGASGGTGEQYF. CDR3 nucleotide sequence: TGCGCCAGCAGCTTGGCTGGGGCTAGCGGGGGAACCGGGGAGCAGTACTTC.

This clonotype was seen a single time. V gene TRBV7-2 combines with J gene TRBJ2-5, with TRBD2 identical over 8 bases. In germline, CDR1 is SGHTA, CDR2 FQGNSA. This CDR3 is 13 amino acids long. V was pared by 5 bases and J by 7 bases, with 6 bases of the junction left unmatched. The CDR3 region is CASSPGGQSTQYF. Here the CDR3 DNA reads TGTGCCAGCAGCCCGGGAGGGCAGTCGACCCAGTACTTC.

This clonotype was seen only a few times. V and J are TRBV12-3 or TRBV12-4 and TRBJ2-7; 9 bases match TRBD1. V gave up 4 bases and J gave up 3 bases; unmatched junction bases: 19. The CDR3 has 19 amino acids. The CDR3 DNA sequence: TGTGCCAGCAGTTACCGCCACGCCTCCGGGACAGGGCGCGACTACGAGCAGTACTTC. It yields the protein CASSYRHASGTGRDYEQYF.

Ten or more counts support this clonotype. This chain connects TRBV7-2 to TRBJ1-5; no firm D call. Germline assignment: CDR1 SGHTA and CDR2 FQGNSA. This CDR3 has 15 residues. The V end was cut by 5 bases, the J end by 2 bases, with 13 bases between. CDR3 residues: CASSPRGSGNQPQHF. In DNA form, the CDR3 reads TGTGCCAGCAGCCCCCGAGGTTCGGGCAATCAGCCCCAGCATTTT.